Listed below are T cell receptor beta chains from one sample, sequenced in a study of blood T cell repertoires in COVID-19. Produced via immunoSEQ multiplex PCR; TCRdb's table is partial and in-frame only. The data hold roughly 250,000 clones, with 83% observed a single time. Sequencing was carried out using peripheral blood. These receptors were collected from a man aged 35 to 55 with active or convalescent COVID-19. Each CDR3 is given with its conserved first and last residue. Fields, in order: D gene, V gene, J gene, clone size, CDR3 DNA, CDR3 protein. A D gene is named only where the DNA matches it firmly. For some rows the clone size is stated as once, few or many, or as a class when expanded; others skip it.

D: NA
V: TRBV7-8
J: TRBJ1-6
size: NA
DNA: TGTGCCAGCAGCCGCAGGTCCCTCCACTTT
CDR3: CASSRRSLHF

D: NA
V: TRBV2
J: TRBJ1-6
size: few
DNA: TGTGCCAGCACTGCAGACTATAATTCACCCCTCCACTTT
CDR3: CASTADYNSPLHF

D: NA
V: TRBV24-1
J: TRBJ2-3
size: NA
DNA: TGTGCCACCAGTCGTACAGCTAGCACAGATACGCAGTATTTT
CDR3: CATSRTASTDTQYF

D: TRBD1
V: TRBV5-1
J: TRBJ1-1
size: NA
DNA: TGCGCCAGCAGCCCAGCGGACAGGGGCGGCACTGAAGCTTTCTTT
CDR3: CASSPADRGGTEAFF

D: NA
V: TRBV15
J: TRBJ2-2
size: NA
DNA: TGTGCCACCAGCGGAAACAGGGTAACCGGGGAGCTGTTTTTT
CDR3: CATSGNRVTGELFF

D: TRBD1
V: TRBV10-3
J: TRBJ2-7
size: NA
DNA: TGTGCCACGGAACCGGGACAGATAGGGTACGAGCAGTACTTC
CDR3: CATEPGQIGYEQYF

D: TRBD1
V: TRBV18
J: TRBJ2-6
size: NA
DNA: TGTGCCAGCTCACAACAGGGGGCTGGGGCCAACGTCCTGACTTTC
CDR3: CASSQQGAGANVLTF

D: NA
V: TRBV10-3
J: TRBJ2-3
size: NA
DNA: TGTGCCATCAGACCAGGACAAGACACAGATACGCAGTATTTT
CDR3: CAIRPGQDTDTQYF

D: TRBD2
V: TRBV14
J: TRBJ2-7
size: NA
DNA: TGTGCCAGCAGCCAAGACACTAGCGGGAGGGCCTTTACGAACGAGCAGTACTTC
CDR3: CASSQDTSGRAFTNEQYF

D: TRBD1
V: TRBV7-3
J: TRBJ1-1
size: NA
DNA: TGTGCCAGCAGCAGGATTGGACAGGGGGCCACTGAAGCTTTCTTT
CDR3: CASSRIGQGATEAFF

D: TRBD1
V: TRBV2
J: TRBJ2-7
size: few
DNA: TGTGCCAGCAATGAACAGGGGGCGCGGGAGCAGTACTTC
CDR3: CASNEQGAREQYF

D: NA
V: TRBV2
J: TRBJ1-5
size: NA
DNA: TGTGCCAGCAGCACCAGGGGTAATCAGCCCCAGCATTTT
CDR3: CASSTRGNQPQHF

D: NA
V: TRBV2
J: TRBJ1-5
size: NA
DNA: TGTGCCAGCAGTGGGGGAGAGGTGCCCCAGCATTTT
CDR3: CASSGGEVPQHF

D: NA
V: TRBV19
J: TRBJ2-2
size: NA
DNA: TGTGCCAGTAGAAAGGAGACGGGTGGTACCGGGGAGCTGTTTTTT
CDR3: CASRKETGGTGELFF

D: NA
V: TRBV10-2
J: TRBJ1-2
size: NA
DNA: TGCGCCAGTCGAGATGGACAGTACCTCTATGGCTACACCTTC
CDR3: CASRDGQYLYGYTF

D: NA
V: TRBV4-3
J: TRBJ2-7
size: NA
DNA: TGCGCCAGCAGCCAAGAACGTACTAGTGGCGAGCAGTACTTC
CDR3: CASSQERTSGEQYF

D: NA
V: TRBV28
J: TRBJ1-4
size: NA
DNA: TGTGCCAGCACATTTTATGGACCAGGGAGGGATGAAAAACTGTTTTTT
CDR3: CASTFYGPGRDEKLFF

D: TRBD1
V: TRBV4-1
J: TRBJ1-1
size: once
DNA: TGCGCCAGCAGCCCCGTAGACAGGGTCGAGGAAGCTTTCTTT
CDR3: CASSPVDRVEEAFF

D: TRBD1
V: TRBV15
J: TRBJ1-4
size: NA
DNA: TGTGCCACCAGCTCTATAGACAGGGGAATCGAAAAACTGTTTTTT
CDR3: CATSSIDRGIEKLFF

D: NA
V: TRBV6-2/TRBV6-3
J: TRBJ1-1
size: NA
DNA: TGTGCCAGCAGCCAACCTCCGGGACAGAACACTGAAGCTTTCTTT
CDR3: CASSQPPGQNTEAFF

D: TRBD1
V: TRBV4-1
J: TRBJ2-7
size: NA
DNA: TGCGCCAGCAGCCACCGGGACAGGGACCACGAGCAGTACTTC
CDR3: CASSHRDRDHEQYF

D: TRBD1
V: TRBV7-9
J: TRBJ2-7
size: NA
DNA: TGTGCCAGCAGCCAAGGGACAGGCTACGAGCAGTACTTC
CDR3: CASSQGTGYEQYF

D: NA
V: TRBV21-1
J: TRBJ1-5
size: NA
DNA: TGTGCCAGCAGCAATAGATATAGCAATCAGCCCCAGCATTTT
CDR3: CASSNRYSNQPQHF

D: TRBD1
V: TRBV19
J: TRBJ2-7
size: many
DNA: TGTGCCAGTAGTCCCCGGGACAGGACCTACGAGCAGTACTTC
CDR3: CASSPRDRTYEQYF

D: TRBD1
V: TRBV3-1/TRBV3-2
J: TRBJ1-5
size: few
DNA: TGTGCCAGCAGCCAACCCCCGGGACAGCCAGAATTT
CDR3: CASSQPPGQPEF

D: TRBD2
V: TRBV4-2
J: TRBJ2-2
size: many
DNA: TGTGCCAGCAGCCAAGTAGGACTAGCGGACACCGGGGAGCTGTTTTTT
CDR3: CASSQVGLADTGELFF

D: NA
V: TRBV2
J: TRBJ1-2
size: NA
DNA: TGTGCCAGCAGTGTGACCGAGGGCGCCAATGGCTACACCTTC
CDR3: CASSVTEGANGYTF

D: TRBD1
V: TRBV28
J: TRBJ1-1
size: NA
DNA: TGTGCCAGCAGTTTCCCGGGGACAGAGAGAACTGAAGCTTTCTTT
CDR3: CASSFPGTERTEAFF

D: TRBD1
V: TRBV6-5
J: TRBJ1-5
size: NA
DNA: TGTGCCAGCAGGTCCGGGACAGTTTCTAATCAGCCCCAGCATTTT
CDR3: CASRSGTVSNQPQHF

D: NA
V: TRBV11-2
J: TRBJ1-6
size: NA
DNA: TGTGCCAGCAGCTTAGGTCTCAGCGCCAGCTCCTATAATTCACCCCTCCACTTT
CDR3: CASSLGLSASSYNSPLHF

D: TRBD1
V: TRBV28
J: TRBJ1-4
size: NA
DNA: TGTGCCAGCAGTTCCCCTCCTGGGACAGGGTTTGAAAAACTGTTTTTT
CDR3: CASSSPPGTGFEKLFF

D: NA
V: TRBV6-5
J: TRBJ1-6
size: NA
DNA: TGTGCCACCTTTCCGGGGATGAATTCACCCCTCCACTTT
CDR3: CATFPGMNSPLHF

D: TRBD1
V: TRBV28
J: TRBJ2-3
size: NA
DNA: TGTGCCAGCAGCCGAACCACGGGACAGGGGGCCCCCACAGATACGCAGTATTTT
CDR3: CASSRTTGQGAPTDTQYF

D: TRBD1
V: TRBV18
J: TRBJ1-1
size: NA
DNA: TGTGCCAGCTCACCGCCCGGGACAGGGGCGTTGAACACTGAAGCTTTCTTT
CDR3: CASSPPGTGALNTEAFF

D: TRBD1
V: TRBV10-3
J: TRBJ1-4
size: NA
DNA: TGTGCCACTGGGACAGGGAAAGAAAAACTGTTTTTT
CDR3: CATGTGKEKLFF

D: TRBD1
V: TRBV24-1
J: TRBJ1-2
size: NA
DNA: TGTGCCACCAGTGATCGCGACAGGGGTAACTATGGCTACACCTTC
CDR3: CATSDRDRGNYGYTF

D: NA
V: TRBV18
J: TRBJ2-5
size: NA
DNA: TGTGCCAGCTCACCAGGGGGCGGGCAAGAGACCCAGTACTTC
CDR3: CASSPGGGQETQYF